This is a list of T cell receptor beta chains from one sample in a study of identical twins' blood T cells. Each CDR3 protein gets one entry after TCRdb re-called the 5' RACE reads with MiXCR. The sample has a few hundred thousand distinct CDR3 sequences; roughly 27% are singletons. The sequenced sample was PBMCs. These receptors all stem from a woman aged 18 to 55 in good health. Both conserved end residues are trimmed from each CDR3. Each record gives: J gene, V gene, CDR3 protein.

TRBJ2-2 TRBV5-1 ASSEMTGGKIRELF
TRBJ1-4 TRBV20-1 SARASLATNEKLF
TRBJ1-3 TRBV7-2 ASSLSDNPGNAIY
TRBJ1-1 TRBV19 ASSIHPRYMNTEAF
TRBJ2-1 TRBV7-2 ASSLGSKSKF
TRBJ1-1 TRBV11-2 ASSFGSLGRLNTDAF
TRBJ1-1 TRBV12-3/TRBV12-4 ASSIREIPEAF
TRBJ2-1 TRBV20-1 SARDLERGNYNEQF
TRBJ1-2 TRBV9 ASSGSVYGYT
TRBJ1-6 TRBV7-6 ASSHGQYNSPLH
TRBJ2-2 TRBV25-1 ASTPTGELF
TRBJ2-1 TRBV20-1 SASLIQEVQSDEQF
TRBJ1-2 TRBV11-2 ASSLRLGAGHYGYT
TRBJ2-2 TRBV10-3 AINPGANTGELF
TRBJ2-2 TRBV5-1 ASSLTTGDTGELF
TRBJ2-1 TRBV11-2 ASSLARSSYNEQF
TRBJ1-3 TRBV29-1 SAHQRSGNTIY
TRBJ2-1 TRBV5-1 ASSSPQGFSSYNEQF
TRBJ2-3 TRBV5-1 ASSFLRGSDTQY